This T cell receptor (beta chain) is drawn from a study of molecular identifiers for immune sequencing clone quantification. Overall study findings and caveats: In naive cells, under 1% of molecules belonged to clones above 20 RNA copies, against over 97% in effector cells. Underestimated sizes of highly expanded clones could result from identical TCR molecules that share a barcode.

Previously described methods with listed TCR primers produced the bulk TCR libraries. TCRdb passed the PCR reads through MiXCR, listing each CDR3 protein once. Of a few hundred thousand distinct CDR3 sequences in the sample, less than 30% were seen once. This clonotype has a handful of counts. The antigen is not known. The sequence was collected from a human donor in good health. Some libraries in this study had Jurkat cell RNA spiked in. The sample was naive CD8+ T cells from blood, with Jurkat cell RNA spiked in. Specified subset: FACS-sorted CD8+CD4-CCR7+CD45RA+ naive T cells.

The CDR3 nucleotides are TGCGCCAGCAGCCAAGGCGGGGGGCTGGAGGCAGATACGCAGTATTTT. Encoded protein: CASSQGGGLEADTQYF. The V and J genes are TRBV4-1 and TRBJ2-3; 8 bases match TRBD2. This CDR3 contains 16 residues. Germline V CDR1 and CDR2: MGHRA, YSYEKL. V lost 1 base and J lost 4; bases outside the gene matches: 7.